This T cell receptor (beta chain) was captured in a study of lung T cells in sarcoidosis with Löfgren's syndrome. Study results and caveats: These T cells were suggested, not shown, to recognize a putative antigen. The most expanded V genes in Löfgren's patients were reportedly TRAV12-1 and TRBV2. Multiple Löfgren's syndrome patients reportedly shared TRAV12-1 and TRBV2 CDR3 motifs.

TCRdb redid the calling of the reads with MiXCR, one entry per CDR3 protein. Of about 2,200 distinct CDR3 sequences detected, approximately 22% appear once; the ten largest clones hold about 11%. V lost 4 bases, J lost 6 bases, and 10 bases stayed unmatched. The CDR3 runs 16 residues. In germline, CDR1 is SGHNT, CDR2 YYREEE (reference sequence). With respect to this clonotype: What it binds is unknown. This may be a read error: a much more frequent sequence differs by one nucleotide.

The TCR originated in a human donor with sarcoidosis (Löfgren's syndrome or another form), or a control subject (not recorded which). Material: CD4+ T cells from bronchoalveolar lavage. The genes are TRBV5-4 and TRBJ2-1; 10 nucleotides align to TRBD2. The CDR3 here is CASSQELAGICNEQFF. CDR3 nucleotide sequence: TGTGCCAGCAGCCAAGAACTAGCGGGAATATGCAATGAGCAGTTCTTC. Full variable domain (remainder filled in from reference TRBV5-4 and TRBJ2-1): ETGVTQSPTHLIKTRGQQVTLRCSSQSGHNTVSWYQQALGQGPQFIFQYYREEENGRGNFPPRFSGLQFPNYSSELNVNALELDDSALYLCASSQELAGICNEQFFGPGTRLTVL.